This T cell receptor beta chain came from a study of molecular identifiers for immune sequencing clone quantification. Study summary: Replicate experiments took RNA from around 20,000 or 100,000 naive CD8 cells, divided it five ways and sequenced four.

Each CDR3 protein is one row after TCRdb ran MiXCR on the PCR reads. The table records 460,000 or so distinct CDR3 sequences, over 20% of them present only once. From germline, CDR1 is MDHEN and CDR2 SYDVKM. V shed 5 bases and J shed 0 bases, with 23 bases lying between them. The CDR3 consists of 19 residues. In its sample, this clonotype was seen many times. The clonotype originates from a human donor in good health. Some libraries in this study had Jurkat cell RNA spiked in. The sample comprised naive CD8+ T cells from blood, with Jurkat cell RNA spiked in. Subset in this sample: FACS-sorted CD8+CD4-CCR7+CD45RA+ naive T cells. V is TRBV28 and J is TRBJ1-5; a weak D match, TRBD1 (6 bases). The CDR3 spells CASSARQYITGNSNQPQHF. The CDR3 nucleotides read TGTGCCAGCAGTGCCAGGCAGTATATTACAGGGAATAGCAATCAGCCCCAGCATTTT.